The clone carrying this T cell receptor (beta chain) was counted between two and nine times. V gave up 3 bases and J gave up 9 bases; unmatched junction bases: 3. Germline-derived CDR1 and CDR2 are SEHNR and FQNEAQ (reference sequence). This CDR3 is built from 14 residues. PCR employed 60 Vbeta and 13 Jbeta primers. TCRdb's copy holds only in-frame clones and misses some; the assay was immunoSEQ multiplex PCR. The sample has more than 100,000 clones; approximately 8.9% are singletons. The data originate from a study of cytomegalovirus exposure and HLA in healthy donors. The gene calls are TRBV7-9 and TRBJ1-6, with 9 nucleotides matching TRBD1. The sample taken for sequencing was PBMCs. The source is a woman in her thirties or forties in good health and CMV-seropositive. In DNA, the CDR3 is TGTGCCAGCAGCTTCGGACAGGGGCCTTCACCCCTCCACTTT. It is translated as CASSFGQGPSPLHF.